This T cell receptor beta chain was sequenced during a study of blood T cell repertoires in COVID-19. Study details: The United States, Italy and Spain were the sources of the acute and convalescent COVID-19 samples.

This CDR3 spans 14 amino acids. Germline loops: CDR1 MNHEY, CDR2 SMNVEV (reference sequence). V shed 0 bases, J shed 5 bases, and the junction held 4 bases outside the gene matches. Participant age was about 18 to 100 years, and participants resided in approximately 25 US areas. Grouping used clinical history reported by participants in a survey and questionnaire. Repertoires were generated with immunoSEQ multiplex PCR, while TCRdb's copy carries only in-frame clones and drops some. The sample holds 170,000 or so clones, 85% to 90% seen once. The sequencing input was PBMCs or T cells enriched from blood (not recorded which). The receptor was derived from a man aged 35 to 55 who had recovered from COVID-19. The chain has TRBV27 and TRBJ2-7; 7 bases are a match to TRBD2. CDR3 nucleotide sequence: TGTGCCAGCAGTTTATCCACCAGCGGGAACGAGCAGTACTTC. It is translated as CASSLSTSGNEQYF.